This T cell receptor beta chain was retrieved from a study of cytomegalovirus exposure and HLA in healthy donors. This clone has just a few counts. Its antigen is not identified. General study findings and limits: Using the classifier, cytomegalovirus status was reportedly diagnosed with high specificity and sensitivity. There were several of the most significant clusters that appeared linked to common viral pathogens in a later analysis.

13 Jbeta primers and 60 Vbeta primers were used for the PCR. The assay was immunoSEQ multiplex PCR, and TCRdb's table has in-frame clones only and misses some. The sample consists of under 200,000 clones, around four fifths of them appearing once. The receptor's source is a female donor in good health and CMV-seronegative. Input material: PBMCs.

The chain's CDR3 is CASSIWTEISNQPQHF. The CDR3 DNA is TGTGCCAGTAGTATTTGGACAGAGATTAGCAATCAGCCCCAGCATTTT. The chain employs TRBV19 and TRBJ1-5; TRBD1 is a possible D gene (6 bases). CDR1 is LNHDA and CDR2 is SQIVND in the germline V gene (reference sequence). The CDR3 is 16 residues long. V was cut by 3 bases and J by 0 bases, with 12 bases left in between. The full variable domain, completed using reference TRBV19 and TRBJ1-5, is DGGITQSPKYLFRKEGQNVTLSCEQNLNHDAMYWYRQDPGQGLRLIYYSQIVNDFQKGDIAEGYSVSREKKESFPLTVTSAQKNPTAFYLCASSIWTEISNQPQHFGDGTRLSIL.